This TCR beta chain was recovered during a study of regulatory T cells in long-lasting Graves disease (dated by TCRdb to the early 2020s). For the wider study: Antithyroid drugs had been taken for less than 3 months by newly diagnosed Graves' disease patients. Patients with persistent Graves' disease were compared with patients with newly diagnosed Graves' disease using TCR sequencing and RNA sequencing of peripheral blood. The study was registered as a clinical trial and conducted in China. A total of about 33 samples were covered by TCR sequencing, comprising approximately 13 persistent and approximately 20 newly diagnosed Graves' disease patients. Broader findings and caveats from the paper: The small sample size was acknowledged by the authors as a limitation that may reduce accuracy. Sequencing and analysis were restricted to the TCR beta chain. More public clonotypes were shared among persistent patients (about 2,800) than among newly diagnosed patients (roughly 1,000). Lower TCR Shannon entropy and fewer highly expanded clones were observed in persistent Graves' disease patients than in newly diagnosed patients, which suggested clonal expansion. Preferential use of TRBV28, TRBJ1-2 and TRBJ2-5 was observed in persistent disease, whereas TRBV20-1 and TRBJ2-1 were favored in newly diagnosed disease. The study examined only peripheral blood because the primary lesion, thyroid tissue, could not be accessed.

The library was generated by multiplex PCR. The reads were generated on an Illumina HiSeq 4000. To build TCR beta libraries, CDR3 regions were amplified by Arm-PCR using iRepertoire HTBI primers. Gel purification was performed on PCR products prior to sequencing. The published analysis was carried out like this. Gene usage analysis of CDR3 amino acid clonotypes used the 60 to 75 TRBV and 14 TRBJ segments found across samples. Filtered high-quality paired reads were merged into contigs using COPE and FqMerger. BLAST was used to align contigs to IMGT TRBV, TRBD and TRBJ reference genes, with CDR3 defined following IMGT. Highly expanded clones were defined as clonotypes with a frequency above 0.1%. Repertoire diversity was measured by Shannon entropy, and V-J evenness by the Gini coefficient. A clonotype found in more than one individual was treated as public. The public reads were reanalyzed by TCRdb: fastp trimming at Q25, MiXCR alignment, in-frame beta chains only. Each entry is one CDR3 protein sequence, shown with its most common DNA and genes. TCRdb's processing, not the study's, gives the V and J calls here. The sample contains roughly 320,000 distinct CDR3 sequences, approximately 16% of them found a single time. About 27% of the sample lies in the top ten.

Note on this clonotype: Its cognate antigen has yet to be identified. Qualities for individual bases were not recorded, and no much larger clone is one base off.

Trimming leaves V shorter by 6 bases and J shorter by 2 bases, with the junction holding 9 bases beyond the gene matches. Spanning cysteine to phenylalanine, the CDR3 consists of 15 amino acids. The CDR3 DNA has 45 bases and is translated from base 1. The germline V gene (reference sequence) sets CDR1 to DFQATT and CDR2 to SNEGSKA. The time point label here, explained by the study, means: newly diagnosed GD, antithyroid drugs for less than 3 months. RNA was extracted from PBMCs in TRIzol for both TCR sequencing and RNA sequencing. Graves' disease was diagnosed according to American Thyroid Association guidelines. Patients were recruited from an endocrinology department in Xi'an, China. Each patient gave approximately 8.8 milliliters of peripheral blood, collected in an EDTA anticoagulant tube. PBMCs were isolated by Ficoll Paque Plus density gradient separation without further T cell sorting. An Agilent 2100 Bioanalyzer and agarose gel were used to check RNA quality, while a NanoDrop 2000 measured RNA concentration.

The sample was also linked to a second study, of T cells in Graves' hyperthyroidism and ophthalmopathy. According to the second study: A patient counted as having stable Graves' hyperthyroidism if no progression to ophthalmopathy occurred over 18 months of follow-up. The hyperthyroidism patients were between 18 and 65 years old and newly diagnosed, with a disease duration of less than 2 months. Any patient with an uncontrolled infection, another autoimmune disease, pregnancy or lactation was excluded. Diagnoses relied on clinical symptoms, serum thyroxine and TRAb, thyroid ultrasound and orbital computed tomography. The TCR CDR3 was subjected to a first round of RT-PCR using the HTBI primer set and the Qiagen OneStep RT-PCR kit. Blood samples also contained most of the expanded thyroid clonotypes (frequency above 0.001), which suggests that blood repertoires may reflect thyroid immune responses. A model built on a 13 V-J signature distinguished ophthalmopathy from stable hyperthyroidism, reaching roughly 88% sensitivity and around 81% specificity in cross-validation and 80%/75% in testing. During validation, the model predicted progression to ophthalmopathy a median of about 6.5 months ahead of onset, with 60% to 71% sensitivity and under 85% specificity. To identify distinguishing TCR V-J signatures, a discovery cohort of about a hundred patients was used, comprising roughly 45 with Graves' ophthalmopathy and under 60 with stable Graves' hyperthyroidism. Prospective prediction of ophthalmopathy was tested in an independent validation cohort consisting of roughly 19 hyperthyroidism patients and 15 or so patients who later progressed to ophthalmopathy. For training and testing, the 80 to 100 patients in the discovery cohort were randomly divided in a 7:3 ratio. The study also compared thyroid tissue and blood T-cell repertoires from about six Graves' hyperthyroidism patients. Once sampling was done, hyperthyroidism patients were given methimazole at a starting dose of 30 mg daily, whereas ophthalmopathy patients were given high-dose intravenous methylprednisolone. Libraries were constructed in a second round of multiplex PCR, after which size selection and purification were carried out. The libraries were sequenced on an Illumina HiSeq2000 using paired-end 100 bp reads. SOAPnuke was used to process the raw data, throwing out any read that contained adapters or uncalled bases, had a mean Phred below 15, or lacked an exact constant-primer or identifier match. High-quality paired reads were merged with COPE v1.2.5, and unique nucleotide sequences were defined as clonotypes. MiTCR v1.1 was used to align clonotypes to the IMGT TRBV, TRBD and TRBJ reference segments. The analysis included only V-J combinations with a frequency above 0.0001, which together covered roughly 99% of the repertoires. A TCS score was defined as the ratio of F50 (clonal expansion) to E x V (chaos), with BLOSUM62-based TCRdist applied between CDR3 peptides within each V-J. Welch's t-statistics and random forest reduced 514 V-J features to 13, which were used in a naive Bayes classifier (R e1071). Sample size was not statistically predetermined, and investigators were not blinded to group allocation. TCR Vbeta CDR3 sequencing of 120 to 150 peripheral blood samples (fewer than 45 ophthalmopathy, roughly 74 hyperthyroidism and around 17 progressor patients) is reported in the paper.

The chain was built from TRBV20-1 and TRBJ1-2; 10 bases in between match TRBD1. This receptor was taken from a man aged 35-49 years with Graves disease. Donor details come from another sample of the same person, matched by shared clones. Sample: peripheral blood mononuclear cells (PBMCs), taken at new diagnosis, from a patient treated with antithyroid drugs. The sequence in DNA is TGCAGTGCATTGACAAGGGGACAGGGGAACTATGGCTACACCTTC. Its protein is CSALTRGQGNYGYTF.